The 14 T cell receptor beta chains given below trace back to one sample, sequenced in a study of T-cell reconstitution after alpha-beta-depleted transplantation in children. Unique molecular identifiers were incorporated during preparation of the TCRbeta library. From the PCR reads, TCRdb called clonotypes with MiXCR, one entry per CDR3 protein. The table records about 460,000 distinct CDR3 sequences, about 10% of them present only once. Sequencing was performed on PBMCs, mostly from graft donor cells, taken 180 days after TCRalphabeta/CD19-depleted stem cell transplant. The receptor set was obtained from a female patient between 2 and 15 years old who had a stem cell transplant for aplastic anemia, so the T cells may come from the graft donor.

The chain joins TRBV21-1 to TRBJ2-1. TRBV21-1 is shown as a pseudogene. The CDR3 runs to 14 residues. This CDR3 reads CASSKGNIYNEQFF. The CDR3 bases are TGTGCCAGCAGCAAAGGGAACATTTACAATGAGCAGTTCTTC.

V is TRBV18 and J is TRBJ2-1, with D maybe TRBD2 (6 bases). V was clipped by 3 bases and J by 2 bases, with 14 bases between them. Germline values: CDR1 KGHSH, CDR2 LQKENI. CDR3 size: 16 residues. The CDR3 sequence is CASSPPGAFTYNEQFF. The DNA of the CDR3 is TGTGCCAGCTCACCTCCGGGAGCATTTACCTACAATGAGCAGTTCTTC.

V usage is TRBV20-1 and J usage is TRBJ2-1; no clear D gene. Germline V gene lookup returns CDR1 DFQATT and CDR2 SNEGSKA (reference sequence). The CDR3 is 16 residues long. V dropped 2 bases and J dropped 0 bases, with 14 bases sitting between them. CDR3 loop: CSARHIYKSSYNEQFF. CDR3 in DNA: TGCAGTGCTAGACACATCTACAAGAGCTCCTACAATGAGCAGTTCTTC.

In this sample, this clonotype turned up a few times. The chain has TRBV7-9 and TRBJ2-2, with D possibly TRBD1 on 5 matching bases. CDR1 is SEHNR, CDR2 FQNEAQ, per germline (reference sequence). This CDR3 is built from 15 residues. Trimming removed 1 base at V and 7 bases at J, with 13 bases between. The CDR3 DNA sequence: TGTGCCAGCAGCTTAGACCCCAGGGCTGGCGGGGAGCTGTTTTTT. Protein: CASSLDPRAGGELFF.

This clonotype was detected a few times. V and J are TRBV4-3 and TRBJ1-4; tentatively, D is TRBD1 (6 bases). The CDR3 extends over 15 amino acids. Trimming stripped 1 base from V and 8 bases from J, with 14 bases between. The germline CDR1 and CDR2 sequences are LGHNA and YSLEER. The CDR3 loop reads CASSQGGTITEKLFF. The CDR3, as DNA: TGCGCCAGCAGCCAAGGTGGGACAATAACGGAAAAACTGTTTTTT.

This clonotype was detected ten times or more. The junction does not match germline at one end; this may be a read error. The chain joins TRBV7-2 to TRBJ2-5, with unresolved D. CDR3 length equals 14 residues. Germline CDR1 and CDR2: SGHTA and FQGNSA. In DNA form, the CDR3 reads TGTGCCAGCAGCGTAGCACCTTTTGGGGAGACCCAGTACTTC. Amino acid sequence: CASSVAPFGETQYF.

In this sample, this clonotype turned up a few times. The chain carries TRBV14 and TRBJ2-4; weak D call: TRBD2 (6 bases). Between the trimmed V and J ends, which lost 8 bases and 1 base, there was a span of 12 bases. CDR1 and CDR2 from the germline V gene are SGHDN and FVKESK. The CDR3 is 14 amino acids. The CDR3 region is CASSFGGAKNIQYF. The CDR3 coding sequence is TGTGCCAGCTCCTTTGGGGGGGCCAAAAACATTCAGTACTTC.

This clonotype was found a few times. The chain carries TRBV7-9 and TRBJ2-1, with D hard to call. Trimming cost V 1 base and J 7 bases, with 20 bases left between them. CDR3 size: 17 residues. Germline CDR1 reads SEHNR; CDR2 reads FQNEAQ (reference sequence). The DNA for the CDR3 is TGTGCCAGCAGCTTAGAAAGCCCATTCGCGTCCGGGAATGAGCAGTTCTTC. Amino acid sequence: CASSLESPFASGNEQFF.

This clonotype turned up a few times. V usage is TRBV19 and J usage is TRBJ2-3, with D tentatively TRBD2 (6 bases). The V end was cut by 1 base, the J end by 4 bases, with 9 bases between. This CDR3 contains 14 residues. Germline V lookup: CDR1 LNHDA, CDR2 SQIVND (reference sequence). The CDR3 here is CASSIAGVPDTQYF. Here the CDR3 DNA reads TGTGCCAGTAGTATAGCGGGAGTCCCAGATACGCAGTATTTT.

In its sample, this clonotype was seen a few times. V and J are TRBV6-1 and TRBJ2-7; 8 positions match TRBD1. The V and J ends lost 7 bases and 5 bases, in that order; junction bases with no gene match: 7. The germline V gene has CDR1 MNHNS and CDR2 SASEGT. This CDR3 spans 13 amino acids. CDR3 sequence (DNA): TGTGCCAGCATTCGGACAGGGTTCAACGAGCAGTACGTC. Translating it yields CASIRTGFNEQYV.

The gene calls are TRBV28 and TRBJ2-7; no reliable D call. Germline V gives CDR1 MDHEN, CDR2 SYDVKM. The CDR3 spans 12 residues. The V end lost 7 bases, the J end lost 0 bases, and 7 bases lay between the germline ends. The CDR3 nucleotides are TGTGCCAGCAATCTGGCCTCCTACGAGCAGTACTTC. Translating gives CASNLASYEQYF.

V usage is TRBV20-1 and J usage is TRBJ1-6; D uncertain. Trimming removed 4 bases from V and 9 bases from J, with 16 bases in between. Per the germline V gene, CDR1 is DFQATT and CDR2 is SNEGSKA (reference sequence). The CDR3 totals 14 residues. The CDR3 protein is CSATYYRESSPLHF. The CDR3 DNA follows: TGCAGTGCTACTTATTATAGGGAGAGTTCACCCCTCCACTTT.

This rearrangement joins TRBV24-1 to TRBJ2-2; D remains ambiguous. Between the trimmed V and J ends, which lost 1 base and 6 bases, there was a span of 8 bases. The CDR3 loop spans 14 amino acids. Looked up from germline, CDR1 is KGHDR and CDR2 is SFDVKD. The chain's CDR3 is CATSDLKLSGELFF. CDR3 DNA: TGTGCCACCAGTGATTTAAAGCTATCCGGGGAGCTGTTTTTT.

This clonotype was recorded a few times. CDR3 loop: CSAHLLDLEQYF. Here the CDR3 DNA reads TGCAGTGCACACCTACTAGATCTCGAGCAGTACTTC. The chain employs TRBV20-1 and TRBJ2-7, with D perhaps matching TRBD2 (5 bases). Between the trimmed V and J ends, which lost 6 bases and 6 bases, there was a span of 15 bases. Germline assignment: CDR1 DFQATT and CDR2 SNEGSKA (reference sequence). The CDR3 consists of 12 residues.